This TCR beta chain is from a study of blood T cell repertoires in COVID-19. Study at large: Researchers got acute and convalescent COVID-19 samples from the United States, Italy and Spain.

Original processing notes: Scientists estimated how many nucleated cells there were by amplifying reference gene primers. The table came from immunoSEQ multiplex PCR; TCRdb's copy has only in-frame clones and leaves some out. Clone size and the V and J calls come from that table; the DNA yielded D and trimming. Of roughly 130,000 clones listed, roughly 83% were seen once; the top ten hold 5.5%. CDR1 and CDR2 from the germline V gene are SGHTA and FQGNSA. This CDR3 spans 15 amino acids. V lost 3 bases and J lost 9, with 15 bases in between. Residents of about two dozen US areas, aged roughly 18 to 89 years, made up the participants.

The clonotype originates from a man aged 35-49 years with acute COVID-19. The sequencing sample was made of PBMCs or T cells enriched from blood (not recorded which). This chain connects TRBV7-2 to TRBJ1-6; D perhaps matches TRBD1 (5 bases). Written as DNA, the CDR3 is TGTGCCAGCAGCTTTGACCAGGGTGGTCGTTCACCCCTCCACTTT. This encodes CASSFDQGGRSPLHF.